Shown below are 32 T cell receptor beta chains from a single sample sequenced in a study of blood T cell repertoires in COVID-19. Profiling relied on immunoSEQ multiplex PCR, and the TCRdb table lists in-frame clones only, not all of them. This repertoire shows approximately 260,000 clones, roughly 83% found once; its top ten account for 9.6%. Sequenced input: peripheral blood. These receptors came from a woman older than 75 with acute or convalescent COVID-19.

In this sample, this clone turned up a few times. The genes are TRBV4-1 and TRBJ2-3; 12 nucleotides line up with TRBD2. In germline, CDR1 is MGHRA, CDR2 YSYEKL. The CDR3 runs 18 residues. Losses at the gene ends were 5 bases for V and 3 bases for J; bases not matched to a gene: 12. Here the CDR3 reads CASSSLAGGPSGTDTQYF. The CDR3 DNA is TGCGCCAGCAGCTCCCTAGCGGGGGGGCCGAGTGGGACAGATACGCAGTATTTT.

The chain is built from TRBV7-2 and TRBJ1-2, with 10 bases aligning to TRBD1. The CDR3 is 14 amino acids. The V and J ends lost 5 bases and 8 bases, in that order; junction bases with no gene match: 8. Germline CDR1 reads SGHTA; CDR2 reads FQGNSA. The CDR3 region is CASSTDRGIRGYTF. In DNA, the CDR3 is TGTGCCAGCAGCACGGACAGGGGGATTAGAGGCTACACCTTC.

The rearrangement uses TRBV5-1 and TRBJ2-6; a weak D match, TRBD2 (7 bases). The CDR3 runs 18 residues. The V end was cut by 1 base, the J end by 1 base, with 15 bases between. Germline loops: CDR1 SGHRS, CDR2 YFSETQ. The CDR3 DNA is TGCGCCAGCAGCTTGTTTGTGGGGGGGCAATCTGGGGCCAACGTCCTGACTTTC. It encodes CASSLFVGGQSGANVLTF.

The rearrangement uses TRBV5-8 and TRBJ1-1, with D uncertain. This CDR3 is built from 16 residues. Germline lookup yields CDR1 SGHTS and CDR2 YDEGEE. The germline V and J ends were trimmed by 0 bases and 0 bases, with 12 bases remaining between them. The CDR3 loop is CASSLATRNLNTEAFF. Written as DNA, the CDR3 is TGTGCCAGCAGCTTGGCCACGCGCAATTTGAACACTGAAGCTTTCTTT.

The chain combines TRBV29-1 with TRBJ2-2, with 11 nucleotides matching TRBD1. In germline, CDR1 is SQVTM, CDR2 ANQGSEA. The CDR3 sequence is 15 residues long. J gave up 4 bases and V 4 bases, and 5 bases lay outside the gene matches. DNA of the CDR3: TGCAGCGTTGGCCGGGACAGGGGGGGCACCGGGGAGCTGTTTTTT. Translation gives CSVGRDRGGTGELFF.

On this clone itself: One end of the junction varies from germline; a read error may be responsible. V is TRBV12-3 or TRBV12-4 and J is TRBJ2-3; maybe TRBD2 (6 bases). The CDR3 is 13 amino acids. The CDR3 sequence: CASGDWWTDVLHF. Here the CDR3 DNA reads TGTGCCAGCGGGGACTGGTGGACCGACGTATTGCATTTT.

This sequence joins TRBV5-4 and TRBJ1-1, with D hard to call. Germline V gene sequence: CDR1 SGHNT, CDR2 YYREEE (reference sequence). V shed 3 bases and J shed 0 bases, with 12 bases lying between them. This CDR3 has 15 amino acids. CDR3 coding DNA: TGTGCCAGCAGCTATCCGGTCGGGGTGAACACTGAAGCTTTCTTT. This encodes CASSYPVGVNTEAFF.

CDR3 sequence (DNA): TGCGCCAGCAGCTTGGCGGGCCTAGCGGGGCTTCAAGAGACCCAGTACTTC. Translating it yields CASSLAGLAGLQETQYF. V usage is TRBV5-1 and J usage is TRBJ2-5, with 9 bases lining up with TRBD2. Germline trimming cut 0 bases from V and 2 bases from J; bases unmatched to any gene: 8. Germline V gene lookup returns CDR1 SGHRS and CDR2 YFSETQ. The CDR3 has 17 residues. Variable domain in full (rest from reference TRBV5-1 and TRBJ2-5): KAGVTQTPRYLIKTRGQQVTLSCSPISGHRSVSWYQQTPGQGLQFLFEYFSETQRNKGNFPGRFSGRQFSNSRSEMNVSTLELGDSALYLCASSLAGLAGLQETQYFGPGTRLLVL.

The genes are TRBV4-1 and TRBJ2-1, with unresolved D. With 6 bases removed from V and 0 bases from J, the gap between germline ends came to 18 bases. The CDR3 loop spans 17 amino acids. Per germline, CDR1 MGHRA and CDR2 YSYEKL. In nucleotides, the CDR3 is TGCGCCAGCAGGACGAGTGCTTACAGAAGCTCCTACAATGAGCAGTTCTTC. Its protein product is CASRTSAYRSSYNEQFF.

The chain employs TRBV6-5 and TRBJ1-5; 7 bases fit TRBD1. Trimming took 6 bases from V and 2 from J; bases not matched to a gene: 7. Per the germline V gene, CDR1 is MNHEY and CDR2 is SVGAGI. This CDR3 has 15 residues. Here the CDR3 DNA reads TGTGCCAGCAGGCCAGACGGACAGGGCAATCAGCCCCAGCATTTT. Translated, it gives CASRPDGQGNQPQHF.

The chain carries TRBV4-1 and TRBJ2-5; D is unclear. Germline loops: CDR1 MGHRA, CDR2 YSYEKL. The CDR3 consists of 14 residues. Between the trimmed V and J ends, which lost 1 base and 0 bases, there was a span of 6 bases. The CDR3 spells CASSQAGNQETQYF. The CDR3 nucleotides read TGCGCCAGCAGCCAAGCGGGTAACCAAGAGACCCAGTACTTC.

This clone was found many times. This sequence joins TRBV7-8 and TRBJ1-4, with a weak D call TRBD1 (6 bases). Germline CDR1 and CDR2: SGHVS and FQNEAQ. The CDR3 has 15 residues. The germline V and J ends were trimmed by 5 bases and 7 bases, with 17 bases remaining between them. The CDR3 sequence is CASSLERGNIEKLFF. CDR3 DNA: TGTGCCAGCAGCCTCGAAAGGGGGAATATTGAAAAACTGTTTTTT. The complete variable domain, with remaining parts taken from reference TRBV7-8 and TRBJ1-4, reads GAGVSQSPRYKVAKRGQDVALRCDPISGHVSLFWYQQALGQGPEFLTYFQNEAQLDKSGLPSDRFFAERPEGSVSTLKIQRTQQEDSAVYLCASSLERGNIEKLFFGSGTQLSVL.

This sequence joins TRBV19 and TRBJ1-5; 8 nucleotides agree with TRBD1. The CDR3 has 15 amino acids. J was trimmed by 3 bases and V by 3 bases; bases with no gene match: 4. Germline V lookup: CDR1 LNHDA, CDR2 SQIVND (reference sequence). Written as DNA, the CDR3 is TGTGCCAGTAGTATCGCGACAGGGGCCAATCAGCCCCAGCATTTT. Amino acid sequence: CASSIATGANQPQHF. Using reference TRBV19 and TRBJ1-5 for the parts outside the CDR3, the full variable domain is DGGITQSPKYLFRKEGQNVTLSCEQNLNHDAMYWYRQDPGQGLRLIYYSQIVNDFQKGDIAEGYSVSREKKESFPLTVTSAQKNPTAFYLCASSIATGANQPQHFGDGTRLSIL.

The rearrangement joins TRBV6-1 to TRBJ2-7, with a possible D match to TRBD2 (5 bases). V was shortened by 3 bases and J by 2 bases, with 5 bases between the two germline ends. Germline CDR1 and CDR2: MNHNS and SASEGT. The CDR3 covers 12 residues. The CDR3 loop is CASSDGTYEQYF. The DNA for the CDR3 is TGTGCCAGCAGTGACGGGACCTACGAGCAGTACTTC.

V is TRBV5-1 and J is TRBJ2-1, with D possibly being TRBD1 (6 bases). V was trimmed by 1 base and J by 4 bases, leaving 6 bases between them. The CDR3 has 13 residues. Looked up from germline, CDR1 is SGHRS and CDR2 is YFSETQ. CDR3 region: CASSLQGYNEQFF. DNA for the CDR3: TGCGCCAGCAGCTTGCAGGGGTACAATGAGCAGTTCTTC. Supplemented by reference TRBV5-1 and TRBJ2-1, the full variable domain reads KAGVTQTPRYLIKTRGQQVTLSCSPISGHRSVSWYQQTPGQGLQFLFEYFSETQRNKGNFPGRFSGRQFSNSRSEMNVSTLELGDSALYLCASSLQGYNEQFFGPGTRLTVL.

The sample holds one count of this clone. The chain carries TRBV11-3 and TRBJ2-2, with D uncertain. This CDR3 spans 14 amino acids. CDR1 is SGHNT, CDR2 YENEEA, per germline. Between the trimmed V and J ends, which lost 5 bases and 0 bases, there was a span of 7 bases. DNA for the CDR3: TGTGCCAGCAGCGCCCAGTCGAACACCGGGGAGCTGTTTTTT. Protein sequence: CASSAQSNTGELFF.

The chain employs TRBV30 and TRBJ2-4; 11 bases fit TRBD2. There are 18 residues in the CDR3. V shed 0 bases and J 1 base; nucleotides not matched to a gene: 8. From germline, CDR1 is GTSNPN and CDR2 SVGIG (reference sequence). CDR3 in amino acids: CAWSVPSGGINAKNIQYF. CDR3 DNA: TGTGCCTGGAGTGTTCCTAGCGGGGGGATCAACGCCAAAAACATTCAGTACTTC. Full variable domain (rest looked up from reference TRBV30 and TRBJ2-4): SQTIHQWPATLVQPVGSPLSLECTVEGTSNPNLYWYRQAAGRGLQLLFYSVGIGQISSEVPQNLSASRPQDRQFILSSKKLLLSDSGFYLCAWSVPSGGINAKNIQYFGAGTRLSVL.

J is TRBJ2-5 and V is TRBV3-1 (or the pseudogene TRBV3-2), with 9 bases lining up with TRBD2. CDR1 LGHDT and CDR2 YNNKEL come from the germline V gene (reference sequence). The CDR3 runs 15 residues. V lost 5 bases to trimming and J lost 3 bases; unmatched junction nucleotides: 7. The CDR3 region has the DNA TGTGCCAGCAGCGATCGCGGGGGGGGGAAAGAGACCCAGTACTTC. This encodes CASSDRGGGKETQYF.

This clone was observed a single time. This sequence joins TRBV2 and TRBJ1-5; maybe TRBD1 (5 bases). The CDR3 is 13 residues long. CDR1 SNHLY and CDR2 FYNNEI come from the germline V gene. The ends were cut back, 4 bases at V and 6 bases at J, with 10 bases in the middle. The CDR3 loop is CASSGQLIQPQHF. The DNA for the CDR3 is TGTGCCAGCAGTGGACAGTTGATTCAGCCCCAGCATTTT.

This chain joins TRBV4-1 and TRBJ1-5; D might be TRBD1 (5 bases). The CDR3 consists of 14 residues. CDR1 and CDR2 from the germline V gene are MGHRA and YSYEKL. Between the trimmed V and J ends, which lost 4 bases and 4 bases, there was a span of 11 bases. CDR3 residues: CASSLGTANQPQHF. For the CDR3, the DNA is TGCGCCAGCAGCCTCGGGACTGCAAATCAGCCCCAGCATTTT.

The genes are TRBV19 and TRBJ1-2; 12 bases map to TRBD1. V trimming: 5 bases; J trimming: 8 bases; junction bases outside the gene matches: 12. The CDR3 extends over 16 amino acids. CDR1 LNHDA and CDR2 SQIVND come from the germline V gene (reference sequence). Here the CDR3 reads CASSVSPGQGAGGYTF. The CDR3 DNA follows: TGTGCCAGTAGTGTTTCTCCGGGACAGGGGGCTGGGGGCTACACCTTC.

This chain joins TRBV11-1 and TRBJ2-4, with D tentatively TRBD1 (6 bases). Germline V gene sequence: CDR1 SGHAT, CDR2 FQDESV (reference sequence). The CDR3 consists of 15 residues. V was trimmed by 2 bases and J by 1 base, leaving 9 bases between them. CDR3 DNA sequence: TGTGCCAGCAGCTTAACCACAGGGGCCAAAAACATTCAGTACTTC. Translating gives CASSLTTGAKNIQYF.

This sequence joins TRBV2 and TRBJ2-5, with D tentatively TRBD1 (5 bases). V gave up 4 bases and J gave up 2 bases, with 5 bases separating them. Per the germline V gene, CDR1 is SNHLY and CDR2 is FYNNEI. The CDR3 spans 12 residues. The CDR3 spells CASSGQQETQYF. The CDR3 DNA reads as TGTGCCAGCAGTGGACAGCAAGAGACCCAGTACTTC.

The chain's CDR3 is CASSSALQGAPADTQYF. The CDR3 DNA sequence: TGTGCCAGCAGCTCAGCCTTACAGGGAGCACCCGCAGATACGCAGTATTTT. The chain recombines TRBV7-9 with TRBJ2-3, with D perhaps TRBD1 (6 bases). Trimming left V 4 bases short and J 4 bases short, with 21 bases between. Per germline, CDR1 SEHNR and CDR2 FQNEAQ (reference sequence). The CDR3 is 17 amino acids.

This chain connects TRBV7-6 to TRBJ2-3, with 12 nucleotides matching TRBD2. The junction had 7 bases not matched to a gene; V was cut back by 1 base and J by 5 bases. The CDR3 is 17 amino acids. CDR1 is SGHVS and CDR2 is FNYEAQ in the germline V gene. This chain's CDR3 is CASSLEASGGAGDTQYF. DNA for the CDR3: TGTGCCAGCAGCTTAGAGGCTAGCGGGGGGGCGGGAGATACGCAGTATTTT.

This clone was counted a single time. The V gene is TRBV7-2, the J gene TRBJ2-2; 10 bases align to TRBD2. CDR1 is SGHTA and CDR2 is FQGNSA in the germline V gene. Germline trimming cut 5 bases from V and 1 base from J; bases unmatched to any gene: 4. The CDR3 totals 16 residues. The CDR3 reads CASSRRLAGNTGELFF. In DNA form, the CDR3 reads TGTGCCAGCAGCCGTCGACTAGCGGGGAACACCGGGGAGCTGTTTTTT.

DNA for the CDR3: TGCGCCAGCAGCCTCGGACAGGCGACCTCGGGGGAGCAGTACTTC. Its translation: CASSLGQATSGEQYF. The rearrangement uses TRBV4-1 and TRBJ2-7; TRBD1 matches at 7 bases. Per germline, CDR1 MGHRA and CDR2 YSYEKL. The CDR3 has 15 amino acids. V dropped 4 bases and J dropped 7; count of bases not matched to a gene: 13.

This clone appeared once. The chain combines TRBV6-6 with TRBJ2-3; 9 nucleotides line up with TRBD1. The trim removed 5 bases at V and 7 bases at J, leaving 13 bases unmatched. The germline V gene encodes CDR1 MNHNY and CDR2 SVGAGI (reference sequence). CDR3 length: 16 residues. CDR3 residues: CASSQTYTGGVNTQYF. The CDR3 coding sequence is TGTGCCAGCAGTCAAACGTACACAGGGGGCGTAAATACGCAGTATTTT.

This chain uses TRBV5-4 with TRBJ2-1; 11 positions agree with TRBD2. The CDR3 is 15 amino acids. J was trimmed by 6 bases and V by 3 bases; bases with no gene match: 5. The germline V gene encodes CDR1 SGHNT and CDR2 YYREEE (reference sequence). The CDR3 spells CASSSPGLAANEQFF. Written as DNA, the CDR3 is TGTGCCAGCAGCTCTCCGGGACTAGCGGCCAATGAGCAGTTCTTC.

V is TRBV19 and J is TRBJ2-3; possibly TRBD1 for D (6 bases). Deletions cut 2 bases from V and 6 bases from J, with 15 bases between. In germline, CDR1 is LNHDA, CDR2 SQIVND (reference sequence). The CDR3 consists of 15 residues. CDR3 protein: CASSIIVLGADTQYF. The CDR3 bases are TGTGCCAGTAGTATAATCGTGCTGGGGGCCGATACGCAGTATTTT.

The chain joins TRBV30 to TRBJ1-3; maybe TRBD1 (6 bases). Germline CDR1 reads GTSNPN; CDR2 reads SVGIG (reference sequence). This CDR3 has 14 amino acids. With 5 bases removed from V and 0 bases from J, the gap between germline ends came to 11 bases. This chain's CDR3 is CAWGGGASGNTIYF. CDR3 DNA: TGTGCCTGGGGCGGGGGGGCCTCTGGAAACACCATATATTTT. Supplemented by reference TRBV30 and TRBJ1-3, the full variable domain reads SQTIHQWPATLVQPVGSPLSLECTVEGTSNPNLYWYRQAAGRGLQLLFYSVGIGQISSEVPQNLSASRPQDRQFILSSKKLLLSDSGFYLCAWGGGASGNTIYFGEGSWLTVV.

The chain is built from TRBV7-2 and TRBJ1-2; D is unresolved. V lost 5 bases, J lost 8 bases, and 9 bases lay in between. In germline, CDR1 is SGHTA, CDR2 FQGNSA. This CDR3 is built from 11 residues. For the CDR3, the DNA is TGTGCCAGCAGCGCTTTTACAGGCTACACCTTC. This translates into CASSAFTGYTF.